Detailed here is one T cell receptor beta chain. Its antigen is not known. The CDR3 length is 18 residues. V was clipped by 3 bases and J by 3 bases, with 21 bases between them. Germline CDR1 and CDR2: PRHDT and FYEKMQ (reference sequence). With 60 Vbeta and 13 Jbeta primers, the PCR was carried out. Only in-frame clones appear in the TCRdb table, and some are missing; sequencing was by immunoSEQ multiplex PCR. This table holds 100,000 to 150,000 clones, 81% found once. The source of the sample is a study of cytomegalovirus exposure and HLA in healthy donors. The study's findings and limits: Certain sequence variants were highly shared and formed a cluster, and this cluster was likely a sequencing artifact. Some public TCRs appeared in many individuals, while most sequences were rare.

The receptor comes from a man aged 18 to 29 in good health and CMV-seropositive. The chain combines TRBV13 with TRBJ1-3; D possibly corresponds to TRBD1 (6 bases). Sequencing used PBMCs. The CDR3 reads CASSFNPLPTGIGNTIYF. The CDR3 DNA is TGTGCCAGCAGCTTTAACCCCCTACCCACAGGGATTGGAAACACCATATATTTT.